The 23 T cell receptor beta chains listed next were all sequenced from one sample in a study of blood T cells in healthy people across ages. For the second PCR, which ran for roughly 7 to 11 cycles, a sample-barcoded 5' primer and a J-beta primer mix were used. TCRdb reprocessed the 5' RACE reads via MiXCR and lists one record per CDR3 protein. The table shows 780,000 or so distinct CDR3 sequences, with more than 50% occurring only once. The sample was blood. The origin of the receptors is a man in his forties in good health.

The V call is TRBV13, the J call TRBJ1-1; D uncertain. Germline loops: CDR1 PRHDT, CDR2 FYEKMQ (reference sequence). CDR3 length: 14 residues. V was clipped by 5 bases and J by 2 bases, with 12 bases between them. The CDR3 loop reads CASSERDGNTEAFF. CDR3 DNA sequence: TGTGCCAGCAGCGAGCGAGACGGAAACACTGAAGCTTTCTTT.

This chain links TRBV4-3 with TRBJ1-4, with 7 bases fitting TRBD1. Germline V gives CDR1 LGHNA, CDR2 YSLEER. Trimming removed 5 bases from V and 5 bases from J; junction bases left unmatched: 8. The CDR3 has 15 residues. The CDR3 DNA follows: TGCGCCAGCAGCAGGGGGGGACAGCCAAATGAAAAACTGTTTTTT. Its protein is CASSRGGQPNEKLFF.

The chain links TRBV5-4 to TRBJ2-3; D is unclear. Trimming removed 0 bases from V and 8 bases from J, with 10 bases in between. CDR3 length: 13 residues. Germline loops: CDR1 SGHNT, CDR2 YYREEE (reference sequence). The CDR3 nucleotides read TGTGCCAGCAGCTTGGATGCGGTGGGTACGCAGTATTTT. Translation: CASSLDAVGTQYF.

V and J are TRBV4-2 and TRBJ2-1; D unresolved. The CDR3 loop spans 17 amino acids. Trimming took 5 bases from V and 5 from J, leaving 22 bases between them. Germline values: CDR1 LGHNA, CDR2 YNFKEQ. The CDR3 nucleotides read TGTGCCAGCAGCGCCGCGAGACAAAGCCAAGAGAACAATGAGCAGTTCTTC. Translating gives CASSAARQSQENNEQFF.

This clonotype was picked up a small number of times. The V gene is TRBV2, the J gene TRBJ2-3; TRBD2 matches 9 bases. Germline CDR1 and CDR2: SNHLY and FYNNEI. Losses at the gene ends were 6 bases for V and 6 bases for J; bases not matched to a gene: 10. The CDR3 length is 15 residues. The DNA of the CDR3 is TGTGCCAGCAGGAGATTAGCGGGGGCAACGGATACGCAGTATTTT. This codes for CASRRLAGATDTQYF.

The chain uses TRBV6-6 and TRBJ2-5; D not certain. The CDR3 totals 13 residues. Germline loops: CDR1 MNHNY, CDR2 SVGAGI (reference sequence). The ends were cut back, 8 bases at V and 2 bases at J, with 12 bases in the middle. The CDR3 loop is CASLNTPQETQYF. The CDR3 nucleotides read TGTGCCAGCCTGAATACTCCTCAAGAGACCCAGTACTTC.

The rearrangement uses TRBV7-3 and TRBJ2-6; 10 positions agree with TRBD1. Looked up from germline, CDR1 is SGHTA and CDR2 is FQGTGA. The CDR3 runs to 16 residues. The ends lost 5 bases at V and 3 bases at J; junction bases unmatched: 4. DNA for the CDR3: TGTGCCAGCAGCCGGGGACAGGGGTTTGGGGCCAACGTCCTGACTTTC. Translating gives CASSRGQGFGANVLTF.

In this sample, this clonotype turned up once. The V gene is TRBV2, the J gene TRBJ2-7, with D unresolved. The germline gives CDR1 SNHLY, CDR2 FYNNEI. The CDR3 has 13 residues. The V end lost 3 bases, the J end lost 0 bases, and 6 bases lay between the germline ends. The CDR3 nucleotides are TGTGCCAGCAGTGACCCCGCCTCCTACGAGCAGTACTTC. It translates to CASSDPASYEQYF. The full variable domain, completed using reference TRBV2 and TRBJ2-7, is EPEVTQTPSHQVTQMGQEVILRCVPISNHLYFYWYRQILGQKVEFLVSFYNNEISEKSEIFDDQFSVERPDGSNFTLKIRSTKLEDSAMYFCASSDPASYEQYFGPGTRLTVT.

V usage is TRBV7-2 and J usage is TRBJ1-4, with 9 bases lining up with TRBD1. Germline V gives CDR1 SGHTA, CDR2 FQGNSA. The CDR3 contains 16 residues. J lost 5 bases, V lost 4 bases, and 8 bases had no gene match. CDR3 coding DNA: TGTGCCAGCAGCTCGCAACTGGGGACAGGGAATGAAAAACTGTTTTTT. Translating gives CASSSQLGTGNEKLFF.

As DNA, the CDR3 is TGTGCCAGCAGCCAGGGGGGCGACAGGGTACAGCAGTTCTTC. This translates into CASSQGGDRVQQFF. The chain links TRBV4-2 to TRBJ2-1; maybe TRBD1 (7 bases). This CDR3 comprises 14 residues. The germline V gene has CDR1 LGHNA and CDR2 YNFKEQ. V dropped 3 bases and J dropped 11 bases, with 17 bases sitting between them.

Only a few counts were recorded for this clonotype. J is TRBJ2-1 and V is TRBV5-1, with a weak D call TRBD1 (6 bases). The CDR3 totals 14 residues. V lost 4 bases to trimming and J lost 1 base, with 9 bases between them. Germline loops: CDR1 SGHRS, CDR2 YFSETQ. The CDR3 reads CASSRDTSYNEQFF. CDR3 DNA sequence: TGCGCCAGCAGCCGGGACACATCCTACAATGAGCAGTTCTTC.

This clonotype was counted a few times. The chain is built from TRBV28 and TRBJ2-3; 10 nucleotides align to TRBD1. Germline CDR1 MDHEN, CDR2 SYDVKM. V lost 3 bases and J lost 2; bases outside the gene matches: 14. CDR3 length equals 19 residues. The CDR3 sequence: CASSFFGTGAPGYTDTQYF. Written as DNA, the CDR3 is TGTGCCAGCAGTTTTTTCGGGACAGGGGCCCCGGGTTACACAGATACGCAGTATTTT.

This chain joins TRBV20-1 and TRBJ2-3; 10 nucleotides match TRBD2. The V gene's germline CDR1 is DFQATT and CDR2 SNEGSKA (reference sequence). Trimming removed 6 bases from V and 2 bases from J; junction bases left unmatched: 8. The CDR3 sequence is 15 residues long. In DNA, the CDR3 is TGCAGTGCCGGGCGGACTAGCGGTTACACAGATACGCAGTATTTT. Translated, it gives CSAGRTSGYTDTQYF.

The gene calls are TRBV6-1 and TRBJ2-3; D assignment may be TRBD1 or TRBD2 (5 bases each). The CDR3 consists of 16 residues. Germline CDR1 MNHNS, CDR2 SASEGT. The V and J ends lost 3 bases and 5 bases respectively, with 18 bases between them. The DNA for the CDR3 is TGTGCCAGCAGTGATGACCGGGACGGGATCGGAGATACGCAGTATTTT. Residues: CASSDDRDGIGDTQYF.

The rearrangement joins TRBV24-1 to TRBJ2-1, with a weak D call TRBD2 (6 bases). With the DNA end fitting TRBJ2-7 better, the J assignment may be wrong. Germline-derived CDR1 and CDR2 are KGHDR and SFDVKD. The CDR3 is 15 residues long. CDR3 loop: CATSDPGSSYNEQYF. The CDR3 DNA reads TGTGCCACCAGTGACCCCGGGAGCTCCTACAATGAGCAGTACTTC.

V gene TRBV7-3 combines with J gene TRBJ1-5; tentatively, D is TRBD1 (6 bases). Per germline, CDR1 SGHTA and CDR2 FQGTGA. Trimming took off 4 bases at V and 5 bases at J, with 12 bases between the two ends. The CDR3 sequence is 14 residues long. The CDR3 nucleotides are TGTGCCAGCAGCTCGGGGGCAGGGGATCAGCCCCAGCATTTT. Encoded protein: CASSSGAGDQPQHF.

As DNA, the CDR3 is TGTGCCAGCTGCGTCTCAGGGTGGGAGACCCAGTACTTC. Residues: CASCVSGWETQYF. V is TRBV28 and J is TRBJ2-7, with D possibly being TRBD1 (5 bases). The DNA matches TRBJ2-5 better at its end, which makes the J call doubtful. Germline V CDR1 and CDR2: MDHEN, SYDVKM. The CDR3 loop spans 13 amino acids.

V gene TRBV12-3 or TRBV12-4 combines with J gene TRBJ1-5, with D maybe TRBD1 (5 bases). V dropped 7 bases and J dropped 2 bases, with 12 bases sitting between them. CDR3 size: 14 residues. The CDR3 spells CASTSGRGNQPQHF. The CDR3 bases are TGTGCCAGCACCTCAGGGCGAGGCAATCAGCCCCAGCATTTT.

The chain employs TRBV9 and TRBJ2-3; D unresolved. This CDR3 is 14 amino acids long. Trimming shortened V by 0 bases and J by 4 bases, and 9 bases separated the two germline ends. Germline-derived CDR1 and CDR2 are SGDLS and YYNGEE. DNA for the CDR3: TGTGCCAGCAGCGTAGATCACCCTTCAGATACGCAGTATTTT. Translated: CASSVDHPSDTQYF.

This clonotype was detected only a few times. The gene calls are TRBV6-6 and TRBJ1-2; D is undetermined. The CDR3 covers 17 residues. The ends were cut back, 5 bases at V and 0 bases at J, with 19 bases in the middle. CDR1 and CDR2 from the germline V gene are MNHNY and SVGAGI (reference sequence). CDR3 coding DNA: TGTGCCAGCAGTCCCCTCCAATGGGCAGGAACTAACTATGGCTACACCTTC. Encoded protein: CASSPLQWAGTNYGYTF.

This chain connects TRBV27 to TRBJ2-5; 9 bases are shared with TRBD1. The closer fit of TRBJ2-7 to the DNA end suggests the J call may be wrong. The CDR3 is 14 residues long. Per the germline V gene, CDR1 is MNHEY and CDR2 is SMNVEV (reference sequence). The CDR3 bases are TGTGCCAGCAGTTCGGGGACAGGGTCTCGCGAGCAGTACTTC. It translates to CASSSGTGSREQYF.

The chain carries TRBV4-3 and TRBJ2-1; 14 bases fit TRBD2. The V segment lost 3 bases and the J segment 8 bases; nucleotides outside the gene matches: 6. There are 16 residues in the CDR3. CDR1 is LGHNA, CDR2 YSLEER, per germline. This CDR3 is CASSQGLAGVGHEQFF. The CDR3 DNA sequence: TGCGCCAGCAGCCAGGGACTAGCGGGAGTGGGCCATGAGCAGTTCTTC.

Notes on this clonotype: A read error is possible here, since a much larger clone lies one base away. V and J are TRBV7-2 and TRBJ2-1; 8 bases line up with TRBD2. This CDR3 is 14 amino acids long. V lost 8 bases, J lost 5 bases, and 8 bases stayed unmatched. Germline loops: CDR1 SGHTA, CDR2 FQGNSA. The CDR3 loop reads CASGQRELNNEQFF. The DNA of the CDR3 is TGTGCCAGCGGACAGCGGGAGCTGAACAATGAGCAGTTCTTC.